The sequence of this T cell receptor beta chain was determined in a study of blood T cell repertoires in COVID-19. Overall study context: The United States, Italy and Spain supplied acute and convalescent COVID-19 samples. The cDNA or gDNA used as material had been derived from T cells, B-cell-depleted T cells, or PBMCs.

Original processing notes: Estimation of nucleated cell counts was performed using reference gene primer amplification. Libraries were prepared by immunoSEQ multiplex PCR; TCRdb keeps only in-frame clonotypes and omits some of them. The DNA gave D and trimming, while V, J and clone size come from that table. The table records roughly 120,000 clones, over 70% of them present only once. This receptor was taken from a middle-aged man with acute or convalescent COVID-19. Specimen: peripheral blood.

The CDR3 loop is CASSSLQGQSGNEQFF. The CDR3 DNA sequence: TGTGCCAGCAGCTCGCTCCAGGGACAGTCAGGCAATGAGCAGTTCTTC. The chain is built from TRBV11-2 and TRBJ2-1, with TRBD1 matching over 7 bases. The ends lost 4 bases at V and 6 bases at J; junction bases unmatched: 12. The germline gives CDR1 SGHAT, CDR2 FQNNGV. The CDR3 is 16 amino acids.